This T cell receptor (beta chain) was documented in a study of T cell repertoires in cytomegalovirus infection. Study-level information: Evidence of both CMV infection and a matching HLA type came from public TCR beta signatures. Notes on the study in general: Predominance within the ex vivo response was attributable to HLA-C-restricted CMV-specific TCR beta clonotypes. Carriers of CMV plus the relevant HLA were identified by cumulative public TCR beta family frequency.

TCRdb independently ran MiXCR on the reads; one entry per CDR3 protein. The profile shows a few hundred thousand distinct CDR3 sequences, around 9.5% of them singletons. The CDR3 length is 14 residues. The V gene end was trimmed by 3 bases and the J gene end by 6 bases; junction bases not matched to a gene: 7. Germline V gene lookup returns CDR1 LGHNA and CDR2 YSLEER. In its sample, this clonotype was seen many times. Its cognate antigen is unknown. This clonotype originated in a human donor in good health (CMV status not recorded). Some clones in this sample may be carry-over from other donors' samples. The sample consisted of PBMCs. The rearrangement links TRBV4-3 to TRBJ1-2; TRBD1 agrees at 7 bases. The CDR3 region is CASSQIDRVNGYTF. The CDR3 coding sequence is TGCGCCAGCAGCCAGATCGACAGGGTAAATGGCTACACCTTC.